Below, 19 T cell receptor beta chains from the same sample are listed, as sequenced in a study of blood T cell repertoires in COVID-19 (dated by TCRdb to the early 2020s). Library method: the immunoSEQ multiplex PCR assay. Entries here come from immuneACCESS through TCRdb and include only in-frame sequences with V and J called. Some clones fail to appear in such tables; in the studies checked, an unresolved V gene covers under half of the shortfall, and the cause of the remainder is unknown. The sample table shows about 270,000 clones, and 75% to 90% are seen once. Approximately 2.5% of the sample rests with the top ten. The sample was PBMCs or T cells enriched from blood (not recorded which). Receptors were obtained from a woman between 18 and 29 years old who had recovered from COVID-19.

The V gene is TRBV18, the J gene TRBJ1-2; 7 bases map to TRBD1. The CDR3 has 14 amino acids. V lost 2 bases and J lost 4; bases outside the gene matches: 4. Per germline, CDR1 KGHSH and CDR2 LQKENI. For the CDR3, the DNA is TGTGCCAGCTCACCAACTGGGACAGCCTATGGCTACACCTTC. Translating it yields CASSPTGTAYGYTF. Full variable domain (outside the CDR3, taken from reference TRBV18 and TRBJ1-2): NAGVMQNPRHLVRRRGQEARLRCSPMKGHSHVYWYRQLPEEGLKFMVYLQKENIIDESGMPKERFSAEFPKEGPSILRIQQVVRGDSAAYFCASSPTGTAYGYTFGSGTRLTVV.

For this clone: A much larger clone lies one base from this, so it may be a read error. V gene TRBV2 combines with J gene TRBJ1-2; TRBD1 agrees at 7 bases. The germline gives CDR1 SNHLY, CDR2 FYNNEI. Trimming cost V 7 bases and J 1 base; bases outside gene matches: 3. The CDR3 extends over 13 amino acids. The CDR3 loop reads CASTRDSNYGYTF. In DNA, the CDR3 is TGTGCCAGCACTCGGGACAGTAACTATGGCTACACCTTC.

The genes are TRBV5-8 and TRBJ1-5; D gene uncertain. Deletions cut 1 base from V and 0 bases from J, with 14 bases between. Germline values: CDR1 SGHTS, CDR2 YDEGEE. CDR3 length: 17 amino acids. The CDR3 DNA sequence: TGTGCCAGCAGCTTGACGCTAGCCACTTATAGCAATCAGCCCCAGCATTTT. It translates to CASSLTLATYSNQPQHF. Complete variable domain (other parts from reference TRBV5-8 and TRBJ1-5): EAGVTQSPTHLIKTRGQQATLRCSPISGHTSVYWYQQALGLGLQFLLWYDEGEERNRGNFPPRFSGRQFPNYSSELNVNALELEDSALYLCASSLTLATYSNQPQHFGDGTRLSIL.

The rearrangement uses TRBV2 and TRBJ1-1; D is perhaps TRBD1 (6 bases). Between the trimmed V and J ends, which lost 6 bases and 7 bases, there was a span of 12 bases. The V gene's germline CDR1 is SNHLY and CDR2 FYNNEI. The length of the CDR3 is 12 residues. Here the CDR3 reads CASRRGQIEAFF. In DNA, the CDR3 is TGTGCCAGCAGACGGGGACAAATTGAAGCTTTCTTT.

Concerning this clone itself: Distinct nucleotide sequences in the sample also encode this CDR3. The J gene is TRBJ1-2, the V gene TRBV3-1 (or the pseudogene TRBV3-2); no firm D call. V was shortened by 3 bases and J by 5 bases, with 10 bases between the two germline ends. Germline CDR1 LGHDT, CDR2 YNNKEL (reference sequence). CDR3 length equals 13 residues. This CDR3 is CASSQGSGYGYTF. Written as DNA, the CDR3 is TGTGCCAGCAGCCAGGGCTCGGGGTATGGCTACACCTTC.

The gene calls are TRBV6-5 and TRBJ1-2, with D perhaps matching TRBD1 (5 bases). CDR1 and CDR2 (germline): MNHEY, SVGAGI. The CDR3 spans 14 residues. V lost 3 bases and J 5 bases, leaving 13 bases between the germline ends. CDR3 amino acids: CASSYRQGWYGYTF. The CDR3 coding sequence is TGTGCCAGCAGTTATCGGCAGGGTTGGTATGGCTACACCTTC.

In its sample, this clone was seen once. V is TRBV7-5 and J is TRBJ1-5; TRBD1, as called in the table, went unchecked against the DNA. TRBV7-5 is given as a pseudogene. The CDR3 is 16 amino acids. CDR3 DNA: TGTGCCAGAAGTCCACTGGACAGCTTAAACAATCAGCCCCAGCATTTT. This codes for CARSPLDSLNNQPQHF.

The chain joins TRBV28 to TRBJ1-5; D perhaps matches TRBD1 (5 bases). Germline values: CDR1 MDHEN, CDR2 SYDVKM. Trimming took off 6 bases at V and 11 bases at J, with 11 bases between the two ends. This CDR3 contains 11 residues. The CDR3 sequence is CASSLGGAQHF. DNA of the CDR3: TGTGCCAGCAGCCTGGGGGGAGCCCAGCATTTT.

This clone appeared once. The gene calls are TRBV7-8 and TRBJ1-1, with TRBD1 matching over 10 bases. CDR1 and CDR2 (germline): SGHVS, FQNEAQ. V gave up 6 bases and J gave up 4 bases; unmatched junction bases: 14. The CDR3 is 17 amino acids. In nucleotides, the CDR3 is TGTGCCAGCAGACCCAGACAGGGGGCGAGTTTGAGCACTGAAGCTTTCTTT. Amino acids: CASRPRQGASLSTEAFF.

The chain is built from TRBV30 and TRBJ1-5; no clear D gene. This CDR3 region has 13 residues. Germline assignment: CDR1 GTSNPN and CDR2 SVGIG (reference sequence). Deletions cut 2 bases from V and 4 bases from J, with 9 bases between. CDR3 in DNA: TGTGCCTGGAGTCCGGGAGTAAATCAGCCCCAGCATTTT. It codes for CAWSPGVNQPQHF.

The CDR3: CASSPAGTGEEGYTF. The CDR3, as DNA: TGTGCCAGCTCACCGGCCGGGACAGGGGAGGAGGGCTACACCTTC. The chain carries TRBV18 and TRBJ1-2, with TRBD1 matching over 10 bases. This CDR3 region has 15 residues. Unmatched junction bases numbered 9, after V lost 3 bases and J lost 8 bases. Germline V gene sequence: CDR1 KGHSH, CDR2 LQKENI.

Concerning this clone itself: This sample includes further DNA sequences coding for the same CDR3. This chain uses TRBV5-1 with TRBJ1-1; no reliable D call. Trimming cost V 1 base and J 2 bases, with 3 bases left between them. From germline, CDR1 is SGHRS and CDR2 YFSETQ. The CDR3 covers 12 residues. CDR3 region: CASSLSNTEAFF. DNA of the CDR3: TGCGCCAGCAGCTTGAGCAACACTGAAGCTTTCTTT.

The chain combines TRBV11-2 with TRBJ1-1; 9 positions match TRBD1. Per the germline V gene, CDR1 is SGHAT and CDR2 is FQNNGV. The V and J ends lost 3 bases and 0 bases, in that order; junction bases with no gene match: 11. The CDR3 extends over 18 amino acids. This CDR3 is CASSFLTGGSGMNTEAFF. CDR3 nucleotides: TGTGCCAGCAGCTTTCTGACAGGGGGAAGTGGGATGAACACTGAAGCTTTCTTT.

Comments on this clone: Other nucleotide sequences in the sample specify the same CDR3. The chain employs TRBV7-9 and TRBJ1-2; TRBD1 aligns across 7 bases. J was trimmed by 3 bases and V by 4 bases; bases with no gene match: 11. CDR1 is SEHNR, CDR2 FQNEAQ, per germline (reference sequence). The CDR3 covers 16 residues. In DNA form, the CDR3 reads TGTGCCAGCAGCTCCCGACAGTTAGGGGGCGACTATGGCTACACCTTC. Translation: CASSSRQLGGDYGYTF.

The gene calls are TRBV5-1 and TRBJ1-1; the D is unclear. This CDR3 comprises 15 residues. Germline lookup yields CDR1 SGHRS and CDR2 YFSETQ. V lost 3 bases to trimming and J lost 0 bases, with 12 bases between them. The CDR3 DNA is TGCGCCAGCAGCTCCCTAGGAAGGATGAACACTGAAGCTTTCTTT. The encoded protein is CASSSLGRMNTEAFF.

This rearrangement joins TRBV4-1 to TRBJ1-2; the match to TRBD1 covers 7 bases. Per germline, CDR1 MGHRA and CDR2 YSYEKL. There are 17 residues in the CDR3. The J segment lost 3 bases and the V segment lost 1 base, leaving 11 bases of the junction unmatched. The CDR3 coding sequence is TGCGCCAGCAGCCAAGGAGTGGGCAGGGGGAAGTACTATGGCTACACCTTC. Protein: CASSQGVGRGKYYGYTF.

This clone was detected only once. This CDR3 is CASSALTGPLNYGYTF. The CDR3 bases are TGTGCCAGCAGCGCCCTTACAGGGCCTCTTAACTATGGCTACACCTTC. V gene TRBV11-1 combines with J gene TRBJ1-2, with D maybe TRBD1 (6 bases). The CDR3 has 16 amino acids. Germline CDR1 and CDR2: SGHAT and FQDESV (reference sequence). Trimming cost V 5 bases and J 1 base, with 17 bases left between them.

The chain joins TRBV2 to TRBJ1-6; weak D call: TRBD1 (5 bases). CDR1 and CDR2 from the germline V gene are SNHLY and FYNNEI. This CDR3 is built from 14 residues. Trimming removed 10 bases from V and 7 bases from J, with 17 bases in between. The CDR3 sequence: CAIDHRGLNSPLHF. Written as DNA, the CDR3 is TGTGCCATTGACCATAGGGGACTAAATTCACCCCTCCACTTT.

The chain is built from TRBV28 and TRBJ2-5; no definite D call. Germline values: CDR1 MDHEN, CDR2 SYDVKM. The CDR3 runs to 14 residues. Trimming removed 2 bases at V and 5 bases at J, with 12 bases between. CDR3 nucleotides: TGTGCCAGCAGTTTACCTAGAACTGAGGAGACCCAGTACTTC. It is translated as CASSLPRTEETQYF.